The clone carrying this T cell receptor (beta chain) was picked up many times. Its antigen is as yet unknown. Germline-derived CDR1 and CDR2 are MNHEY and SVGEGT. The V end lost 6 bases, the J end lost 1 base, and 19 bases lay between the germline ends. The CDR3 runs to 17 residues. The entry originates in a study of response to subunit inactivated influenza vaccine. Regarding the study as a whole: Authors proposed each seasonal influenza vaccination draws in few new T cells.

One entry per CDR3 protein results from TCRdb running MiXCR on the RT-PCR reads. The sample contains fewer than 400,000 distinct CDR3 sequences, 20% to 25% of which appear only once. The receptor comes from a man aged 50 to 75 who received an inactivated influenza vaccine. The sample was PBMCs from blood, taken about 20 months after vaccination. The rearrangement uses TRBV6-2 or TRBV6-3 and TRBJ1-5; D might be TRBD1 (5 bases). Written as DNA, the CDR3 is TGTGCCAGCAGGGAATCTTTGCGCCCAGGGAGCAATCAGCCCCAGCATTTT. Translating it yields CASRESLRPGSNQPQHF.